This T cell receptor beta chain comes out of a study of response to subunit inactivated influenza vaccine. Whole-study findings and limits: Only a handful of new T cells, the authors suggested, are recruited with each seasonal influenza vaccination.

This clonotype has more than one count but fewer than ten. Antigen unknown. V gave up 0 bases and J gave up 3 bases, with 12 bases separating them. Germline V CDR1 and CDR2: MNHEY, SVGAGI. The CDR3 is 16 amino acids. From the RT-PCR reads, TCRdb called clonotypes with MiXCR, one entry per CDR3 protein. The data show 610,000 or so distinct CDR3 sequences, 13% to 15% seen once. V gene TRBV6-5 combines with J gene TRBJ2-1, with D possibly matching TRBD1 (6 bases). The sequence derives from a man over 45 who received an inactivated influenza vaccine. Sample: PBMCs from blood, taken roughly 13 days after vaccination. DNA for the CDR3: TGTGCCAGCAGTTACTCTCCGGGACAAAACTACAATGAGCAGTTCTTC. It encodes CASSYSPGQNYNEQFF.